This T cell receptor (beta chain) was recovered during a study of CD8+ T cells in alopecia areata. As concerns this clone: Its antigen is as yet unknown. Gene names are mouse gene names. The read comes to an end 4 residues before the CDR3 does, leaving the germline J gene to fill in the end.

The authors sorted pooled cutaneous lymph node cells using CD4, CD8alpha, NKG2D, NKG2ACE and other markers. Findings of the study overall: Greater clonality was observed in lesional scalp samples, especially alopecia totalis/universalis, versus normal scalp. Among the cells sequenced in scalp samples are also the resident alphabeta T cells of normal skin.

V shed 3 bases and J 1 base; nucleotides not matched to a gene: 1. The germline gives CDR1 GKSSPN, CDR2 SITVG. The CDR3 contains 13 residues. Once RNA had been extracted, it was reverse transcribed into cDNA to act as the sequencing template. TCRdb keeps only in-frame clones here, not all; method: immunoSEQ multiplex PCR. This sample has 250,000 or so clones, each found more than once. The clonotype comes from a C3H/HeJ mouse with alopecia areata. This mouse strain has H2-k as its MHC haplotype. The chain joins TRBV31 to TRBJ1-2; 8 nucleotides agree with TRBD1. Input material: CD4+ T cells sorted from a lymph node. CDR3 in amino acids: CAWSGTGNSDYTF. The CDR3 bases that were read are TGTGCCTGGAGCGGGACAGGAAACTCC.